This T cell receptor (beta chain) originates from a study of T cell responses to AZD1222 COVID-19 vaccine. Study-wide points: White British donors predominated, females outnumbered males, and clonal diversity was possibly underestimated. Only six or seven AZD1222 recipients tested seropositive at baseline. Recipients of two AZD1222 doses showed rising Spike-specific TCR breadth and depth.

In the case of this clone: The antigen is unknown.

The CDR3 is 14 residues long. CDR1 is SGHTA, CDR2 FQGNSA, per germline. V lost 2 bases and J lost 5, with 10 bases in between. Assay: immunoSEQ multiplex PCR; the TCRdb copy retains only in-frame clones and omits some. The sample has roughly 120,000 clones; around 89% are singletons. J is TRBJ2-1 and V is TRBV7-2, with D perhaps given as TRBD1 or TRBD2 (7 bases each). The source material was peripheral blood, sampled on day 0 of AZD1222 vaccination. This receptor was obtained from an adult in good health. The CDR3 here is CASSLQGGDNEQFF. Here the CDR3 DNA reads TGTGCCAGCAGCTTACAGGGGGGGGACAATGAGCAGTTCTTC.